Shown below are 5 T cell receptor beta chains from a single sample sequenced in a study of T cells in Graves' hyperthyroidism and ophthalmopathy. Amplified TCR beta CDR3 regions came from RNA transcripts. Carried out on the TCR CDR3, a first-round RT-PCR used the HTBI primer set. One entry per CDR3 protein results from TCRdb running MiXCR on the multiplex PCR reads. There are 480,000 or so distinct CDR3 sequences in the sample; 14% occur only once, and around a sixth lies in the top ten. Sequenced material: blood. These receptors were collected from a woman aged 18-29 years with Graves' hyperthyroidism.

This clonotype has just a few counts. The J gene is TRBJ2-2, the V gene TRBV6-2 or TRBV6-3; 10 bases fit TRBD1. CDR1 and CDR2 from the germline V gene are MNHEY and SVGEGT. The junction had 7 bases not matched to a gene; V was cut back by 9 bases and J by 3 bases. CDR3 size: 15 residues. The CDR3 region has the DNA TGTGCCAGTAGGCCCGGACAGGGGGACACCGGGGAGCTGTTTTTT. This codes for CASRPGQGDTGELFF.

This clonotype was recorded a few times. CDR3 region: CASSTHRTRLVSQHF. CDR3 DNA: TGTGCCAGCAGTACCCACCGGACGAGGCTTGTATCCCAGCATTTT. V and J are TRBV6-2 or TRBV6-3 and TRBJ1-5; no firm D call. Trimming shortened V by 5 bases and J by 11 bases, and 22 bases separated the two germline ends. CDR1 and CDR2 (germline): MNHEY, SVGEGT. The CDR3 has 15 amino acids.

This chain joins TRBV24-1 and TRBJ2-3; the D gene is possibly TRBD1 (6 bases). The V gene's germline CDR1 is KGHDR and CDR2 SFDVKD. V was trimmed by 4 bases and J by 4 bases, leaving 8 bases between them. CDR3 length equals 13 residues. The CDR3 DNA is TGTGCCACCAGTGACTCAGGGGCAGATACGCAGTATTTT. It translates to CATSDSGADTQYF.

This clonotype has a count of ten or more. This rearrangement joins TRBV27 to TRBJ1-2; D uncertain. Trimming cost V 0 bases and J 5 bases, with 13 bases left between them. In germline, CDR1 is MNHEY, CDR2 SMNVEV (reference sequence). CDR3 size: 15 residues. The CDR3: CASSLSTNVLYGYTF. DNA for the CDR3: TGTGCCAGCAGTTTATCAACAAACGTCCTGTATGGCTACACCTTC.

As DNA, the CDR3 is TGTGCCAGTAGTATGTGGGTGGGGGGTTTTACGGAGACCCAGTACTTC. Protein product: CASSMWVGGFTETQYF. The chain is built from TRBV19 and TRBJ2-5; a possible D gene is TRBD2 (6 bases). Per the germline V gene, CDR1 is LNHDA and CDR2 is SQIVND (reference sequence). The CDR3 spans 16 residues. Trimming shortened V by 3 bases and J by 5 bases, and 19 bases separated the two germline ends.